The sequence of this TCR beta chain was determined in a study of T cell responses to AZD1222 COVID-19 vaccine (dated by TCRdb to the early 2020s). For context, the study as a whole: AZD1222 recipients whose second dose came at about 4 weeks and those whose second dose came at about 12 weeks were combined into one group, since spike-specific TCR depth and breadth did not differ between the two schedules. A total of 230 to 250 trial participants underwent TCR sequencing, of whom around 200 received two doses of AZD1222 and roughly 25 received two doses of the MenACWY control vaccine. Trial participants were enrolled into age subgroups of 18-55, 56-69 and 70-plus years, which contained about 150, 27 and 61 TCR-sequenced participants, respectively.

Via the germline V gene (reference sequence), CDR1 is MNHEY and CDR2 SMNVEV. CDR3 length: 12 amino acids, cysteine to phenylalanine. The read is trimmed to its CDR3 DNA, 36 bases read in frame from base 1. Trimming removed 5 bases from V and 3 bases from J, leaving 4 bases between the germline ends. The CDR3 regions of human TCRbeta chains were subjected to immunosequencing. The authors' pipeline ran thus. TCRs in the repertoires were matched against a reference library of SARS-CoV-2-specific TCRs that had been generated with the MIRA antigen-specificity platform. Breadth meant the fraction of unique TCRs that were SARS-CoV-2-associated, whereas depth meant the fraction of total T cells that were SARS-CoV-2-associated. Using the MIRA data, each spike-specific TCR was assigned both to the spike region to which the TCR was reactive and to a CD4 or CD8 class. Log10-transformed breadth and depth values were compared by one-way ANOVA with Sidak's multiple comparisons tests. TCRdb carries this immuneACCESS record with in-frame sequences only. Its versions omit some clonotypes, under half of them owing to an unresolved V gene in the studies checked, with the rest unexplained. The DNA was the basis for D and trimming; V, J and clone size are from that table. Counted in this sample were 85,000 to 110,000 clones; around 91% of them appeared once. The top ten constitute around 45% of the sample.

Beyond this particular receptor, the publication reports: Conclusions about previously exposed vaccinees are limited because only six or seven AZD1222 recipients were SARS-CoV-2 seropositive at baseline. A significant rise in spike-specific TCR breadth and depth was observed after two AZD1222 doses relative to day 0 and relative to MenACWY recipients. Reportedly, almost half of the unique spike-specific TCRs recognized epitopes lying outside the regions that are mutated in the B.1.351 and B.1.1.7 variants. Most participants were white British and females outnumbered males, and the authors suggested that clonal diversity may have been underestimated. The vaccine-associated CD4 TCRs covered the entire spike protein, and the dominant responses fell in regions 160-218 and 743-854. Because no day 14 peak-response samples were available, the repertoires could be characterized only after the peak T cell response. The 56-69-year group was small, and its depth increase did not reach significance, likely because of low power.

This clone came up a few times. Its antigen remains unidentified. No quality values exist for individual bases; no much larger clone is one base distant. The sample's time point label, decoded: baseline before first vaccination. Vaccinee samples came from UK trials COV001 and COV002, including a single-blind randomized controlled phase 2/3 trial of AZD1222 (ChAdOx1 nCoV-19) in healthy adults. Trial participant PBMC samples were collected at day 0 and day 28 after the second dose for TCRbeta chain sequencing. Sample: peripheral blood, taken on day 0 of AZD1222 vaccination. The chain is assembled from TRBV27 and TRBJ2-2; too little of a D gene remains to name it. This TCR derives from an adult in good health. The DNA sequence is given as TGTGCCAGCAGTGTCTACACCGGGGAGCTGTTTTTT. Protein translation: CASSVYTGELFF.